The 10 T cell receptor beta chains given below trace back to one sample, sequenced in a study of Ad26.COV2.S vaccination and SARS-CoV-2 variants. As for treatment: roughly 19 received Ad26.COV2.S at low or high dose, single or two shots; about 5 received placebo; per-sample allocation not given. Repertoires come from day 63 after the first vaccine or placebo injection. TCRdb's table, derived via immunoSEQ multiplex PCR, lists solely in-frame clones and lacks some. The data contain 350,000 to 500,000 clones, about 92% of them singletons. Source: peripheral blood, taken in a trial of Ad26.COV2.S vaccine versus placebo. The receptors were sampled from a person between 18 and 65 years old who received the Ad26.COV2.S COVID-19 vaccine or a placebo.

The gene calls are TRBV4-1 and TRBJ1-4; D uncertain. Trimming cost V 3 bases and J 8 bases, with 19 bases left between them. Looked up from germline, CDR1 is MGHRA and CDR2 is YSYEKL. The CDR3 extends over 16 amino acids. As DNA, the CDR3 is TGCGCCAGCAGCCAGATAAAGGCCCGGCACCCAGAAAAACTGTTTTTT. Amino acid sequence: CASSQIKARHPEKLFF.

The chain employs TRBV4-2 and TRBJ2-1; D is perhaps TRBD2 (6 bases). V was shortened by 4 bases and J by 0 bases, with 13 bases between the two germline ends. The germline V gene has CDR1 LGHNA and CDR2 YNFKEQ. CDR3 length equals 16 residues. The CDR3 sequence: CASSPSSALSYNEQFF. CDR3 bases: TGTGCCAGCAGCCCCTCTAGCGCCCTCTCCTACAATGAGCAGTTCTTC.

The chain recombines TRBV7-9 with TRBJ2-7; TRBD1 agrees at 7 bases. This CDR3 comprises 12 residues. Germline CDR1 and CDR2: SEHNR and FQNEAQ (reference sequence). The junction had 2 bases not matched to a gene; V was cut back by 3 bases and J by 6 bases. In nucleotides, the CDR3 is TGTGCCAGCAGCTTGGGACAGACCGAGCAGTACTTC. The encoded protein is CASSLGQTEQYF.

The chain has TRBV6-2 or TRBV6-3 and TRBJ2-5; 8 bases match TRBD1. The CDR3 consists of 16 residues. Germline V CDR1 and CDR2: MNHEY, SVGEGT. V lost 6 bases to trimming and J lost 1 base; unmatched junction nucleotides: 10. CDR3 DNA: TGTGCCAGCAGCCAAATATCCAGGGGGCTCCAAGAGACCCAGTACTTC. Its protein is CASSQISRGLQETQYF.

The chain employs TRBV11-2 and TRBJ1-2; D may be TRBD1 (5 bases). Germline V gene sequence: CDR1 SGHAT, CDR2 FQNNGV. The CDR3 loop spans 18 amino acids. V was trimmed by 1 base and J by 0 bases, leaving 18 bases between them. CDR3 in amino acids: CASSLVTLGQGANYGYTF. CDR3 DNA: TGTGCCAGCAGCTTAGTTACTTTGGGGCAGGGCGCTAACTATGGCTACACCTTC.

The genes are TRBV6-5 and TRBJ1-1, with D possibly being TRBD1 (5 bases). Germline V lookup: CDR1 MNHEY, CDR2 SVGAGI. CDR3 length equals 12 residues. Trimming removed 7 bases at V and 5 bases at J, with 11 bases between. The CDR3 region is CASNSGLTEAFF. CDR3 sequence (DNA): TGTGCCAGCAATTCAGGGTTGACTGAAGCTTTCTTT.

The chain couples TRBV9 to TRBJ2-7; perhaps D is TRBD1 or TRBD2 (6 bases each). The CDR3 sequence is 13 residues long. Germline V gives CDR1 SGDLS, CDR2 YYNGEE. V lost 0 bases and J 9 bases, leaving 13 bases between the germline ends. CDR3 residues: CASSVEQGGGQYF. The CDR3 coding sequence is TGTGCCAGCAGCGTAGAACAGGGAGGCGGGCAGTACTTC.

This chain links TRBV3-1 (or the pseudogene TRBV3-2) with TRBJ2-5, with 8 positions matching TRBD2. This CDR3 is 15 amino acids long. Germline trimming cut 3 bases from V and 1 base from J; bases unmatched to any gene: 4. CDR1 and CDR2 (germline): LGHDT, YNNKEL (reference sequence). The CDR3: CASSQATSGQETQYF. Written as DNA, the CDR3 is TGTGCCAGCAGCCAGGCCACTAGCGGCCAAGAGACCCAGTACTTC.

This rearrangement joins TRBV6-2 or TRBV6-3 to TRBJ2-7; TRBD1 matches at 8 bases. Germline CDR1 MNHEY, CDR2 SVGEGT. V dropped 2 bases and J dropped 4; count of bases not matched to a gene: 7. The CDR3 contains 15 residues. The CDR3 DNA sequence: TGTGCCAGCAGTTACATCCGGACAGGGAGGTACGAGCAGTACTTC. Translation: CASSYIRTGRYEQYF.

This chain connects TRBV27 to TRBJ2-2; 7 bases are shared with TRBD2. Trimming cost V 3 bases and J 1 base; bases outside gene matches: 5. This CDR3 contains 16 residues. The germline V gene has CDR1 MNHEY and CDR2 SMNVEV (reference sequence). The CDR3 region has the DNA TGTGCCAGCAGTTTGGGGGGGAGATGGAACACCGGGGAGCTGTTTTTT. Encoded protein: CASSLGGRWNTGELFF.